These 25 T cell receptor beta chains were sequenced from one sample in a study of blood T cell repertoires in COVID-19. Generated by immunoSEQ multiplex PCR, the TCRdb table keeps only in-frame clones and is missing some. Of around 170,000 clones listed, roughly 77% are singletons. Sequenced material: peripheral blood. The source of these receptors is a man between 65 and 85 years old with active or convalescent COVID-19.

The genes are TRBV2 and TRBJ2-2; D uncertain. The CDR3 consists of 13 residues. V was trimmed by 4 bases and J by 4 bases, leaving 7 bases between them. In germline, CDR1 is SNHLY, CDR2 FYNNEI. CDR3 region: CASSGSSTGELFF. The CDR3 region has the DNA TGTGCCAGCAGTGGGTCCAGCACCGGGGAGCTGTTTTTT.

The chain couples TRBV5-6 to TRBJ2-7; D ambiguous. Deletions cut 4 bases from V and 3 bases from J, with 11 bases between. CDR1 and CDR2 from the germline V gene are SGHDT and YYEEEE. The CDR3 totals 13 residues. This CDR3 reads CASSLDLFYEQYF. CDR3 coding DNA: TGTGCCAGCAGCCTAGACCTCTTCTACGAGCAGTACTTC.

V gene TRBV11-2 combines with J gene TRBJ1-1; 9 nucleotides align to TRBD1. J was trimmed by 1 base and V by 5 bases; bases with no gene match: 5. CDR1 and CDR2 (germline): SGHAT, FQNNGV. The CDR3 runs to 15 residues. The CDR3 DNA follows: TGTGCCAGCAGCCTGCGGACAGGGGCGAACACTGAAGCTTTCTTT. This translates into CASSLRTGANTEAFF.

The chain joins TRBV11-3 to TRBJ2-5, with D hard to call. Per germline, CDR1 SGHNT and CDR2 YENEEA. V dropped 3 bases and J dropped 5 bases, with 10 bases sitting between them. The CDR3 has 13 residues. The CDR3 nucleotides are TGTGCCAGCAGCTTCGACCCCGGGGAGACCCAGTACTTC. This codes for CASSFDPGETQYF. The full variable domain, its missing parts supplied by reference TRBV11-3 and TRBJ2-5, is EAGVVQSPRYKIIEKKQPVAFWCNPISGHNTLYWYLQNLGQGPELLIRYENEEAVDDSQLPKDRFSAERLKGVDSTLKIQPAELGDSAVYLCASSFDPGETQYFGPGTRLLVL.

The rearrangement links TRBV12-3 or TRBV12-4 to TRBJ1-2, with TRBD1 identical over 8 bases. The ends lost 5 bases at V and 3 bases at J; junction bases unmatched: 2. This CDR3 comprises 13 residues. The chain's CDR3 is CASSKQGDYGYTF. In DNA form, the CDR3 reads TGTGCCAGCAGTAAACAGGGGGACTATGGCTACACCTTC.

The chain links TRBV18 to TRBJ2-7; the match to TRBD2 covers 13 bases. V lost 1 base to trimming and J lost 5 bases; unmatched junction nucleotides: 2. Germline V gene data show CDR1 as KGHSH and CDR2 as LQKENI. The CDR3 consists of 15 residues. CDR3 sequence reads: CASSPRTSGGNEQYF. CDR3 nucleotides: TGTGCCAGCTCACCACGGACTAGCGGGGGCAACGAGCAGTACTTC.

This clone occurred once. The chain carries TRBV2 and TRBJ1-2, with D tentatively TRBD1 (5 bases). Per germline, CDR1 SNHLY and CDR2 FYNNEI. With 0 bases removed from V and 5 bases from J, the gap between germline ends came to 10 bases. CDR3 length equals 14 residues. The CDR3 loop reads CASSEARQGYGYTF. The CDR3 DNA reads TGTGCCAGCAGTGAAGCGCGGCAGGGTTATGGCTACACCTTC. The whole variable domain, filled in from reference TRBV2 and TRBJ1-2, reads EPEVTQTPSHQVTQMGQEVILRCVPISNHLYFYWYRQILGQKVEFLVSFYNNEISEKSEIFDDQFSVERPDGSNFTLKIRSTKLEDSAMYFCASSEARQGYGYTFGSGTRLTVV.

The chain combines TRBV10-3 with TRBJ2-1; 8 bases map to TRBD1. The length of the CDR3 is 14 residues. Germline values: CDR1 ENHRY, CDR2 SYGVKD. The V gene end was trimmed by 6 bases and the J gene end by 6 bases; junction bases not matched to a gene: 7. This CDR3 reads CAIRERTGSNEQFF. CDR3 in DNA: TGTGCCATCAGGGAACGGACAGGGAGCAATGAGCAGTTCTTC.

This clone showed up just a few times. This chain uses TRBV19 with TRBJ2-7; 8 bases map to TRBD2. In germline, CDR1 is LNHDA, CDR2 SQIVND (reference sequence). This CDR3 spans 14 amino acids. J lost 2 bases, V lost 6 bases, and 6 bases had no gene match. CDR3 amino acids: CASRPTSGAYEQYF. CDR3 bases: TGTGCCAGTAGGCCCACTAGCGGAGCCTACGAGCAGTACTTC. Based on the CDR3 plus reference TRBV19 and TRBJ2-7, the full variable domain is DGGITQSPKYLFRKEGQNVTLSCEQNLNHDAMYWYRQDPGQGLRLIYYSQIVNDFQKGDIAEGYSVSREKKESFPLTVTSAQKNPTAFYLCASRPTSGAYEQYFGPGTRLTVT.

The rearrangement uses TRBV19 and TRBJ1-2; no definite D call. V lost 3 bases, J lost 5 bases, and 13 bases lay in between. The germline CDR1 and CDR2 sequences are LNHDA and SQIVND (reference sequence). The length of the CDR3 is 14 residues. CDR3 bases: TGTGCCAGTAGTATCTCCCGGGAAGGGTATGGCTACACCTTC. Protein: CASSISREGYGYTF.

The CDR3 region has the DNA TGTGCCAGCAGCAAAGAACGGGGACTGCGTTCCGGCTCCTACGAGCAGTACTTC. It translates to CASSKERGLRSGSYEQYF. The chain combines TRBV21-1 with TRBJ2-7; the DNA was not used to check the table's D call, TRBD2. TRBV21-1 is a documented pseudogene. The CDR3 consists of 18 residues.

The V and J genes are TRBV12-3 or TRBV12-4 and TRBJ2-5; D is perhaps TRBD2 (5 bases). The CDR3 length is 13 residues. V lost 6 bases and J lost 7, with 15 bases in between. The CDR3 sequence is CASRPRTRGTQYF. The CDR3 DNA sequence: TGTGCCAGCAGACCCAGGACCCGGGGGACCCAGTACTTC.

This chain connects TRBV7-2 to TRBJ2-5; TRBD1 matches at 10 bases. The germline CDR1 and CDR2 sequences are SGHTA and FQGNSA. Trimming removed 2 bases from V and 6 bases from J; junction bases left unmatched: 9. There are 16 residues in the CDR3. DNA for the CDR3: TGTGCCAGCAGCTTATCTGGGACAGGGGATCCAAAGACCCAGTACTTC. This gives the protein CASSLSGTGDPKTQYF.

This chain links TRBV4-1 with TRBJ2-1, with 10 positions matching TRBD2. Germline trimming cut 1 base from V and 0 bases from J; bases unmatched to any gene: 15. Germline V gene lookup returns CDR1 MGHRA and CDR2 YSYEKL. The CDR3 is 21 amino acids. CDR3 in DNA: TGCGCCAGCAGCCAAGGGCTCGAGCGGGGGGGCCGTCTTCCCTCCTACAATGAGCAGTTCTTC. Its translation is CASSQGLERGGRLPSYNEQFF.

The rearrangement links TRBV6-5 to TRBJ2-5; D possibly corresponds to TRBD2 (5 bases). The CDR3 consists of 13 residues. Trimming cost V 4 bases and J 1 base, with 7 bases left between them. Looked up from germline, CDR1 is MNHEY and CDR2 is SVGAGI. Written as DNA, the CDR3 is TGTGCCAGCAGTTTGAGGGTCCAAGAGACCCAGTACTTC. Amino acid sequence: CASSLRVQETQYF.

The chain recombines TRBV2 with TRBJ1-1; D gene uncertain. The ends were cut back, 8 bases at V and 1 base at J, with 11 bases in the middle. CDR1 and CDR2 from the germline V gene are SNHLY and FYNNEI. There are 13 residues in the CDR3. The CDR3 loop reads CASRRVQNTEAFF. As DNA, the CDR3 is TGTGCCAGCCGGAGGGTGCAGAACACTGAAGCTTTCTTT.

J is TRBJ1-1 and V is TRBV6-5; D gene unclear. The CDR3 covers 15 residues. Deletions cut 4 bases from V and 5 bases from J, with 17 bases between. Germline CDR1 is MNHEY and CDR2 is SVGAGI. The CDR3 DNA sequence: TGTGCCAGCAGTTTCCCTGGTCTGGGAGGAACTGAAGCTTTCTTT. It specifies CASSFPGLGGTEAFF.

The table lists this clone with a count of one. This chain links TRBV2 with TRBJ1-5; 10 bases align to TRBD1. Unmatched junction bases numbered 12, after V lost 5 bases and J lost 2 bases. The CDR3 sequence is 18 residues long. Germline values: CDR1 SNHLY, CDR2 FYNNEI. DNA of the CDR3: TGTGCCAGCAGTTACCCCGGGACAGGGGTATTTGGCAATCAGCCCCAGCATTTT. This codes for CASSYPGTGVFGNQPQHF.

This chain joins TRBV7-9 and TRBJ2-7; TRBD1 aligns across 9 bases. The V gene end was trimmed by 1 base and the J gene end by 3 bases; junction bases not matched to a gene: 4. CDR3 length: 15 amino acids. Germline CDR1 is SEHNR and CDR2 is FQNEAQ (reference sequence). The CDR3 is CASSLGQGVYYEQYF. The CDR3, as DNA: TGTGCCAGCAGCTTAGGACAGGGGGTATACTACGAGCAGTACTTC.

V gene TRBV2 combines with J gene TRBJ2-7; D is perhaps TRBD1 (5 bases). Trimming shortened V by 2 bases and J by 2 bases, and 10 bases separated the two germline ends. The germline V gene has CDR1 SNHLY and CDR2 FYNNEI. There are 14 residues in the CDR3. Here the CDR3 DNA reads TGTGCCAGCAGTGAACAGGGAAGGGCCTACGAGCAGTACTTC. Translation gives CASSEQGRAYEQYF. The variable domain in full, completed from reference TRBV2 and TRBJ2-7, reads EPEVTQTPSHQVTQMGQEVILRCVPISNHLYFYWYRQILGQKVEFLVSFYNNEISEKSEIFDDQFSVERPDGSNFTLKIRSTKLEDSAMYFCASSEQGRAYEQYFGPGTRLTVT.

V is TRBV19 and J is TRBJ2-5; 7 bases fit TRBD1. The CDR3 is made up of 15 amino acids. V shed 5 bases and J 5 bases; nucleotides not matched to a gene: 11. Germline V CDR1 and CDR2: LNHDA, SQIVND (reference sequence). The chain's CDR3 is CASSYRTGTWETQYF. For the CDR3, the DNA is TGTGCCAGTAGTTATCGGACAGGAACTTGGGAGACCCAGTACTTC. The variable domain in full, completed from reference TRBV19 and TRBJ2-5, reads DGGITQSPKYLFRKEGQNVTLSCEQNLNHDAMYWYRQDPGQGLRLIYYSQIVNDFQKGDIAEGYSVSREKKESFPLTVTSAQKNPTAFYLCASSYRTGTWETQYFGPGTRLLVL.

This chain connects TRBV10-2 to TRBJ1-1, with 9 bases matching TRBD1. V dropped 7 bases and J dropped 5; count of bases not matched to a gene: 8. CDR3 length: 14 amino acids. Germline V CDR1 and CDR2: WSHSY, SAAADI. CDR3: CASTLDRGRTEAFF. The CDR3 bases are TGCGCCAGCACCCTCGACAGGGGGAGGACTGAAGCTTTCTTT.

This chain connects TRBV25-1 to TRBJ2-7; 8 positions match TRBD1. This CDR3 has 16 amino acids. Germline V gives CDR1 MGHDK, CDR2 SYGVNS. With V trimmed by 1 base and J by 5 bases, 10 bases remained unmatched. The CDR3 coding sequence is TGTGCCAGCAGTGAATCCTCCGGGACAGGTTGGGACGAGCAGTACTTC. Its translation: CASSESSGTGWDEQYF.

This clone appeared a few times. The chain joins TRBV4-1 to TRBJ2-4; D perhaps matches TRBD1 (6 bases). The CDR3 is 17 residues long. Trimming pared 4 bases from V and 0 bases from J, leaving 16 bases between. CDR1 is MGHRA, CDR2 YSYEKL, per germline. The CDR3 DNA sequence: TGCGCCAGCAGCCGAACAGGGCCGAGGGTAGCCAAAAACATTCAGTACTTC. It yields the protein CASSRTGPRVAKNIQYF.

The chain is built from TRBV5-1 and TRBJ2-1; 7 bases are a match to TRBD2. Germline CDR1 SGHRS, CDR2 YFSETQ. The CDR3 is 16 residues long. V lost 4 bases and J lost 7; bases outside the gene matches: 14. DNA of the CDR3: TGCGCCAGCAGCACCGGGGGGTCGTTAGGGGCGAATGAGCAGTTCTTC. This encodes CASSTGGSLGANEQFF. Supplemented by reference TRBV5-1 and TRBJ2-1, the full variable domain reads KAGVTQTPRYLIKTRGQQVTLSCSPISGHRSVSWYQQTPGQGLQFLFEYFSETQRNKGNFPGRFSGRQFSNSRSEMNVSTLELGDSALYLCASSTGGSLGANEQFFGPGTRLTVL.